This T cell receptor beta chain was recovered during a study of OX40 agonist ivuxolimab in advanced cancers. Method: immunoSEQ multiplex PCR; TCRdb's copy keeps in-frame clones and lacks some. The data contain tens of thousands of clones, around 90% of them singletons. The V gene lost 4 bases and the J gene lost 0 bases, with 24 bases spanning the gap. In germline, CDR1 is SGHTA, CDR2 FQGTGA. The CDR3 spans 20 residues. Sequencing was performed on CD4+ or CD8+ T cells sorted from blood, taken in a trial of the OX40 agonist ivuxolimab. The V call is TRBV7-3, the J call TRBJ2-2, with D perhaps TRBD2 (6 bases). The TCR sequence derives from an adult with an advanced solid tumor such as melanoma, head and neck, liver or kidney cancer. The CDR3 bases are TGTGCCAGCAGCTCATCTCCTATGCGCCTAGCGCTTCCGAACACCGGGGAGCTGTTTTTT. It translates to CASSSSPMRLALPNTGELFF.